These 10 T cell receptor beta chains were all obtained from the same sample, sequenced in a study of blood T cell repertoires in COVID-19 (dated by TCRdb to the early 2020s). The library was produced with the immunoSEQ multiplex PCR assay. TCRdb re-hosts the immuneACCESS table, in-frame sequences only. Its copies lack some clones; in the studies checked, an unresolved V gene accounts for under half of them, and the cause for the rest is not known. This sample comprises hundreds of thousands of clones, 87% of them detected only once. The top ten hold about 12% of the sample. Sequenced material: peripheral blood. These receptors were obtained from a woman aged 18 to 35 who had recovered from COVID-19.

V and J are TRBV18 and TRBJ1-2; a possible D gene is TRBD1 (5 bases). Germline loops: CDR1 KGHSH, CDR2 LQKENI. This CDR3 has 16 amino acids. Trimming pared 4 bases from V and 1 base from J, leaving 16 bases between. CDR3 in amino acids: CASSQASGASNYGYTF. The CDR3 nucleotides are TGTGCCAGCTCACAGGCGTCTGGGGCGAGTAACTATGGCTACACCTTC.

The rearrangement joins TRBV27 to TRBJ1-2, with D perhaps matching TRBD1 (5 bases). Trimming cost V 3 bases and J 8 bases, with 13 bases left between them. Germline CDR1 and CDR2: MNHEY and SMNVEV (reference sequence). The length of the CDR3 is 13 residues. In DNA, the CDR3 is TGTGCCAGCAGTTTTGGGGGGGGTGTGGGCTACACCTTC. Its translation: CASSFGGGVGYTF.

This clone was found once. J is TRBJ2-7 and V is TRBV7-8, with 8 bases lining up with TRBD1. V lost 5 bases and J lost 2; bases outside the gene matches: 8. The CDR3 is 15 amino acids. Germline CDR1 reads SGHVS; CDR2 reads FQNEAQ. The CDR3 is CASSLRTGKAYEQYF. In DNA, the CDR3 is TGTGCCAGCAGCCTCCGGACAGGGAAAGCCTACGAGCAGTACTTC.

The gene calls are TRBV7-6 and TRBJ2-7; 13 bases are a match to TRBD2. The germline gives CDR1 SGHVS, CDR2 FNYEAQ. This CDR3 has 14 amino acids. Unmatched junction bases numbered 3, after V lost 4 bases and J lost 6 bases. The CDR3 nucleotides are TGTGCCAGCAGCTCCGGACTAGCGGGAGCCGAGCAGTACTTC. Amino acids: CASSSGLAGAEQYF.

This rearrangement joins TRBV27 to TRBJ2-2; 9 nucleotides agree with TRBD1. CDR3 length equals 14 residues. Per the germline V gene, CDR1 is MNHEY and CDR2 is SMNVEV (reference sequence). Trimming at V came to 5 bases and at J to 5 bases, leaving 3 bases not matched to a gene. In DNA, the CDR3 is TGTGCCAGCAGTCCCGGGACAGGGACCGGGGAGCTGTTTTTT. It yields the protein CASSPGTGTGELFF.

This sequence joins TRBV11-3 and TRBJ2-1; TRBD2 aligns across 11 bases. Trimming removed 6 bases from V and 3 bases from J; junction bases left unmatched: 7. The CDR3 spans 16 residues. Germline V gene sequence: CDR1 SGHNT, CDR2 YENEEA. As DNA, the CDR3 is TGTGCCAGCAGTAAAGTTGGGACTAGCGGCTACAATGAGCAGTTCTTC. Its translation is CASSKVGTSGYNEQFF.

The gene calls are TRBV6-1 and TRBJ2-2; 10 bases align to TRBD2. The CDR3 length is 19 residues. The trim removed 2 bases at V and 2 bases at J, leaving 11 bases unmatched. Germline values: CDR1 MNHNS, CDR2 SASEGT. The CDR3 protein is CASSERGPAGGPNTGELFF. In DNA form, the CDR3 reads TGTGCCAGCAGTGAAAGAGGGCCAGCGGGAGGGCCCAACACCGGGGAGCTGTTTTTT.

V and J are TRBV7-6 and TRBJ2-2; a weak D match, TRBD1 (5 bases). V gave up 3 bases and J gave up 6 bases, with 11 bases separating them. CDR3 length: 14 amino acids. In germline, CDR1 is SGHVS, CDR2 FNYEAQ. This CDR3 is CASSFRVVSGELFF. The CDR3 DNA sequence: TGTGCCAGCAGCTTCAGGGTGGTATCCGGGGAGCTGTTTTTT.

This chain links TRBV30 with TRBJ2-7; 7 positions match TRBD2. The CDR3 totals 16 residues. V was clipped by 1 base and J by 0 bases; unmatched bases: 9. In germline, CDR1 is GTSNPN, CDR2 SVGIG (reference sequence). The CDR3 is CAWSGWASGDSYEQYF. The CDR3 DNA sequence: TGTGCCTGGAGTGGTTGGGCTAGCGGCGACTCCTACGAGCAGTACTTC.

V is TRBV2 and J is TRBJ2-5; D gene unclear. This CDR3 has 12 residues. Trimming took off 0 bases at V and 12 bases at J, with 11 bases between the two ends. Per germline, CDR1 SNHLY and CDR2 FYNNEI. CDR3 DNA sequence: TGTGCCAGCAGTGAAGCGCGGCCGGAGAAGTACTTC. This translates into CASSEARPEKYF.